This paragraph reports one T cell receptor (beta chain). This sample was taken from a study of cytomegalovirus exposure and HLA in healthy donors. The length of the CDR3 is 15 residues. Germline V CDR1 and CDR2: SGHRS, YFSETQ. V was clipped by 0 bases and J by 1 base, with 9 bases between them. The PCR had 60 Vbeta and 13 Jbeta primers. TCRdb keeps only in-frame clones here, not all; method: immunoSEQ multiplex PCR. The repertoire shows approximately 50,000 clones; the top ten hold more than 5.5%. This chain uses TRBV5-1 with TRBJ2-3; a weak D match, TRBD1 (5 bases). This sequence was found in a male donor in good health and CMV-seropositive. Sequencing was done on a sample of PBMCs. Here the CDR3 reads CASSLEGWGTDTQYF. CDR3 in DNA: TGCGCCAGCAGCTTGGAGGGGTGGGGCACAGATACGCAGTATTTT.